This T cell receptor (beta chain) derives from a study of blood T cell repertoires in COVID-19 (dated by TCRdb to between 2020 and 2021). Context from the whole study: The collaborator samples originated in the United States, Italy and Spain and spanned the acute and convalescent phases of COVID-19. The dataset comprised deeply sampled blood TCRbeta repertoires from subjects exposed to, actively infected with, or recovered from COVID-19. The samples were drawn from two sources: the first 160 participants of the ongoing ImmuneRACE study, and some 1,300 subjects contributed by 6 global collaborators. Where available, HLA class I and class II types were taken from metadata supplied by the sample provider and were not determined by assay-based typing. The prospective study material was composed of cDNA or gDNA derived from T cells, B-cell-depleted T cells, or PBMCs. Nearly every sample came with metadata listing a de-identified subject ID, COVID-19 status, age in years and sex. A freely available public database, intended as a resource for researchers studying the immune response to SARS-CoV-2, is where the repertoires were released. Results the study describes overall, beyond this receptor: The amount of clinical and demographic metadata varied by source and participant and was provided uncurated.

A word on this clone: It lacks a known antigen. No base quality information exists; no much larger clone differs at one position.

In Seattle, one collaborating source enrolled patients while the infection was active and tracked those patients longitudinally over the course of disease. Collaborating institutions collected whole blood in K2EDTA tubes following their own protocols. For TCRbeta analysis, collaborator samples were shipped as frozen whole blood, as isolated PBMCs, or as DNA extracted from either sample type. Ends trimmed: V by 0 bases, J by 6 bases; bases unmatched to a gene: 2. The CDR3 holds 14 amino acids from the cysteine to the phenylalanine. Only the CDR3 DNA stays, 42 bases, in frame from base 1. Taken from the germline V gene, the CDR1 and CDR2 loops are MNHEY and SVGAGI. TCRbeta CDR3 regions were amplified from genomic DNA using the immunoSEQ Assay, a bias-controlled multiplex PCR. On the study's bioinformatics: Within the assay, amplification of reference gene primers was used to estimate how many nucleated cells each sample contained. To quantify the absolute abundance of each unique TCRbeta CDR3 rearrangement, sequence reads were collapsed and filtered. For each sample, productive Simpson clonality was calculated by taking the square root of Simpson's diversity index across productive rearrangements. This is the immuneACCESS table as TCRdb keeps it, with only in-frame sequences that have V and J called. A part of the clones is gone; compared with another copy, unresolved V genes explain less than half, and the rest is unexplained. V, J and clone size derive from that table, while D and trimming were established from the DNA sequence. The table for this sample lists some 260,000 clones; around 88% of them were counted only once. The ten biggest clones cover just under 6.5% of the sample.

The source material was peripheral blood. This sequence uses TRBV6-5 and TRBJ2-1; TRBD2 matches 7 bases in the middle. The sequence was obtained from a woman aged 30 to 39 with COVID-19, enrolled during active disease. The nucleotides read TGTGCCAGCAGTTACTCACGGACTAGCAATGAGCAGTTCTTC. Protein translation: CASSYSRTSNEQFF.